This TCR beta chain was sequenced in a study of OX40 agonist ivuxolimab in advanced cancers. On the study more broadly: Ivuxolimab, an antibody acting as an agonist of OX40 (CD134), was used to treat patients.

CDR3 length: 16 amino acids. CDR1 LNHDA and CDR2 SQIVND come from the germline V gene (reference sequence). V dropped 4 bases and J dropped 4 bases, with 19 bases sitting between them. Data came from immunoSEQ multiplex PCR; TCRdb stores just in-frame clones and leaves some out. The table includes tens of thousands of clones, around 77% detected once. The material was CD4+ or CD8+ T cells sorted from blood, obtained in a trial of the OX40 agonist ivuxolimab. The chain has TRBV19 and TRBJ2-5; D possibly corresponds to TRBD1 (6 bases). This receptor was identified in an adult with an advanced solid tumor such as melanoma, head and neck, liver or kidney cancer. In DNA, the CDR3 is TGTGCCAGTAGTACCTTCAGGGGTGAGGCGATAGAGACCCAGTACTTC. Translation gives CASSTFRGEAIETQYF.